A single sample is the source of the 9 T cell receptor beta chains below, sequenced in a study of blood T cell repertoires in COVID-19. The table came from immunoSEQ multiplex PCR; TCRdb's copy has only in-frame clones and leaves some out. The profile shows 170,000 or so clones, around 84% of them singletons. Material for sequencing was peripheral blood. These receptor sequences come from a man in his fifties with active or convalescent COVID-19.

The V and J genes are TRBV6-5 and TRBJ1-2; D not certain. Deletions cut 2 bases from V and 3 bases from J, with 16 bases between. The CDR3 runs 16 residues. The germline V gene has CDR1 MNHEY and CDR2 SVGAGI. CDR3 sequence reads: CASSYRQGDFDYGYTF. The DNA for the CDR3 is TGTGCCAGCAGTTACCGTCAAGGAGACTTCGACTATGGCTACACCTTC.

The V call is TRBV18, the J call TRBJ2-5, with TRBD1 identical over 8 bases. The CDR3 spans 15 residues. Germline V gene data show CDR1 as KGHSH and CDR2 as LQKENI. Unmatched junction bases numbered 12, after V lost 5 bases and J lost 7 bases. CDR3 amino acids: CASSGRQGMDWTQYF. The CDR3 DNA reads as TGTGCCAGCTCAGGAAGACAGGGGATGGATTGGACCCAGTACTTC. Variable domain in full (rest from reference TRBV18 and TRBJ2-5): NAGVMQNPRHLVRRRGQEARLRCSPMKGHSHVYWYRQLPEEGLKFMVYLQKENIIDESGMPKERFSAEFPKEGPSILRIQQVVRGDSAAYFCASSGRQGMDWTQYFGPGTRLLVL.

Remarks on this clone: The junction differs from germline at one of its ends, possibly a read error. The J gene is TRBJ2-1, the V gene TRBV7-7; tentative D call: TRBD2 (5 bases). The CDR3 has 15 residues. The germline CDR1 and CDR2 sequences are SSHAT and FNYEAQ (reference sequence). The DNA for the CDR3 is TGTGCTAGCAGCTCCGAGGGTACCGCGAACAATGAGCAGTTCTTC. Amino acid sequence: CASSSEGTANNEQFF.

This clone was found once. This sequence joins TRBV9 and TRBJ2-2; maybe TRBD2 (5 bases). The CDR3 runs 13 residues. Trimming stripped 2 bases from V and 7 bases from J, with 9 bases between. Germline V gene sequence: CDR1 SGDLS, CDR2 YYNGEE. This CDR3 is CASSVAGFGELFF. As DNA, the CDR3 is TGTGCCAGCAGCGTGGCGGGTTTCGGGGAGCTGTTTTTT. Based on the CDR3 plus reference TRBV9 and TRBJ2-2, the full variable domain is DSGVTQTPKHLITATGQRVTLRCSPRSGDLSVYWYQQSLDQGLQFLIQYYNGEERAKGNILERFSAQQFPDLHSELNLSSLELGDSALYFCASSVAGFGELFFGEGSRLTVL.

This chain joins TRBV3-1 (or the pseudogene TRBV3-2) and TRBJ1-4, with D possibly matching TRBD1 (5 bases). Trimming stripped 0 bases from V and 8 bases from J, with 13 bases between. In germline, CDR1 is LGHDT, CDR2 YNNKEL (reference sequence). The CDR3 consists of 15 residues. The CDR3 reads CASSQERGIGEKLFF. CDR3 nucleotide sequence: TGTGCCAGCAGCCAAGAAAGGGGTATAGGGGAAAAACTGTTTTTT.

This rearrangement joins TRBV3-1 (or the pseudogene TRBV3-2) to TRBJ2-7; perhaps TRBD1 as D (6 bases). V lost 4 bases to trimming and J lost 3 bases, with 10 bases between them. The germline V gene encodes CDR1 LGHDT and CDR2 YNNKEL (reference sequence). The CDR3 covers 13 residues. The CDR3 spells CASSPQGIYEQYF. The DNA for the CDR3 is TGTGCCAGCAGCCCACAGGGAATCTACGAGCAGTACTTC.

In this sample, this clone turned up a few times. J is TRBJ2-7 and V is TRBV19; 13 nucleotides line up with TRBD2. The CDR3 extends over 17 amino acids. Germline V lookup: CDR1 LNHDA, CDR2 SQIVND (reference sequence). After removal of 4 bases from V and 5 bases from J, the junction contained 11 bases not matched to a gene. The CDR3: CASSKERLAGGRNEQYF. The DNA for the CDR3 is TGTGCCAGTAGTAAAGAAAGACTAGCGGGAGGTAGAAACGAGCAGTACTTC.

The DNA of the CDR3 is TGCGCCAGCAGCCGAGAAATGAGGACAGGATGGCAGCCCCAGCATTTT. Translation: CASSREMRTGWQPQHF. The genes are TRBV4-1 and TRBJ1-5, with 7 bases aligning to TRBD1. CDR1 is MGHRA, CDR2 YSYEKL, per germline. This CDR3 contains 16 residues. V gave up 4 bases and J gave up 7 bases; unmatched junction bases: 13.

This sequence joins TRBV2 and TRBJ1-5; 7 nucleotides match TRBD1. The V and J ends lost 6 bases and 4 bases, in that order; junction bases with no gene match: 3. The CDR3 has 13 residues. Germline assignment: CDR1 SNHLY and CDR2 FYNNEI. CDR3 sequence: CASSGDSNQPQHF. CDR3 DNA sequence: TGTGCCAGCAGCGGGGACAGTAATCAGCCCCAGCATTTT. The whole variable domain, filled in from reference TRBV2 and TRBJ1-5, reads EPEVTQTPSHQVTQMGQEVILRCVPISNHLYFYWYRQILGQKVEFLVSFYNNEISEKSEIFDDQFSVERPDGSNFTLKIRSTKLEDSAMYFCASSGDSNQPQHFGDGTRLSIL.